This is a list of T cell receptor beta chains from one sample in a study of blood T cell repertoires in COVID-19. The protocol was immunoSEQ multiplex PCR, while the TCRdb copy is restricted to in-frame clones and leaves out a portion. The sample records hundreds of thousands of clones, around 88% being singletons. Sequencing used PBMCs or T cells enriched from blood (not recorded which). These receptors came from a woman aged 40 to 50 who had recovered from COVID-19. CDR3s include the opening cysteine and the closing phenylalanine or tryptophan. The D gene is left open where the match is weak. Size is omitted from some rows. Given values are once, few, many or a class for expanded clones.

V: TRBV30
length: 13
D: NA
size: NA
J: TRBJ1-3
DNA: TGTGCCTGGATACTGAACCCTGGAAACACCATATATTTT
CDR3: CAWILNPGNTIYF

V: TRBV24-1
length: 13
D: NA
size: NA
J: TRBJ1-2
DNA: TGTGCCACCAGTGGGGGGGAACTATATGGCTACACCTTC
CDR3: CATSGGELYGYTF

V: TRBV23-1
length: 15
D: NA
size: NA
J: TRBJ1-3
DNA: TGCGCCAGCAGACCGGGAAAAAACTCTGGAAACACCATATATTTT
CDR3: CASRPGKNSGNTIYF

V: TRBV24-1
length: 20
D: TRBD2
size: once
J: TRBJ2-1
DNA: TGTGCCACCAGTGCTGTAATGAGGGGGAGCGGGAGGGGTAACTACAATGAGCAGTTCTTC
CDR3: CATSAVMRGSGRGNYNEQFF

V: TRBV25-1
length: 13
D: TRBD2
size: NA
J: TRBJ2-1
DNA: TGTGCCAGTCTAGCGGGAGGGTACAATGAGCAGTTCTTC
CDR3: CASLAGGYNEQFF

V: TRBV28
length: 14
D: TRBD1
size: few
J: TRBJ1-2
DNA: TGTGCCAGCAGCCCGGGACAGCGTCCCCTTGGCTACACCTTC
CDR3: CASSPGQRPLGYTF

V: TRBV6-5
length: 15
D: TRBD2
size: NA
J: TRBJ2-1
DNA: TGTGCCAGCAGGCCCGGGACTAGCGGGCGTCAGGAGCAGTTCTTC
CDR3: CASRPGTSGRQEQFF

V: TRBV28
length: 11
D: NA
size: NA
J: TRBJ1-5
DNA: TGTGCCAGCAGTAGAACAATGAATCAGCATTTT
CDR3: CASSRTMNQHF

V: TRBV6-4
length: 10
D: NA
size: NA
J: TRBJ1-2
DNA: TGTGCCAGCAGCGGCTATGGCTACACCTTC
CDR3: CASSGYGYTF

V: TRBV18
length: 12
D: NA
size: NA
J: TRBJ2-6
DNA: TGTGCCAGCTCCTTTGGGGCCAACGTCCTGACTTTC
CDR3: CASSFGANVLTF

V: TRBV7-9
length: 14
D: TRBD2
size: once
J: TRBJ2-4
DNA: TGTGCCAGCAGCGTAGCGGGTTCGGGGAACATTCAGTACTTC
CDR3: CASSVAGSGNIQYF

V: TRBV19
length: 12
D: TRBD1
size: NA
J: TRBJ2-7
DNA: TGTGCCAGTAGTGATACAGGGGTCGAGCAGTACTTC
CDR3: CASSDTGVEQYF

V: TRBV5-1
length: 14
D: TRBD2
size: NA
J: TRBJ2-2
DNA: TGCGCCAGCAGCTTGGCCGCGGGAGCCGGGGAGCTGTTTTTT
CDR3: CASSLAAGAGELFF

V: TRBV7-3
length: 16
D: NA
size: few
J: TRBJ2-1
DNA: TGTGCCAGCAGCCTGGGGGCAGGGTGGGGTCACAATGAGCAGTTCTTC
CDR3: CASSLGAGWGHNEQFF

V: TRBV27
length: 14
D: NA
size: NA
J: TRBJ1-6
DNA: TGTGCCAGCAGTTTCGGGGGTTATAATTCACCCCTCCACTTT
CDR3: CASSFGGYNSPLHF

V: TRBV14
length: 16
D: NA
size: NA
J: TRBJ2-7
DNA: TGTGCCAGCAGCCAAGATGGGGGGAATACGAGGTACGAGCAGTACTTC
CDR3: CASSQDGGNTRYEQYF

V: TRBV28
length: 12
D: NA
size: NA
J: TRBJ1-1
DNA: TGTGCCAGCAGCCTTCAGGGCGCTGAAGCTTTCTTT
CDR3: CASSLQGAEAFF

V: TRBV5-1
length: 14
D: NA
size: NA
J: TRBJ2-5
DNA: TGCGCCAGCAGCTTGTTGACTAGCCAAGAGACCCAGTACTTC
CDR3: CASSLLTSQETQYF

V: TRBV5-1
length: 16
D: TRBD2
size: NA
J: TRBJ2-1
DNA: TGCGCCAGCAGCTTGGTAGCGGGAGGAGGGGTCAATGAGCAGTTCTTC
CDR3: CASSLVAGGGVNEQFF

V: TRBV28
length: 15
D: NA
size: NA
J: TRBJ1-5
DNA: TGTGCCAGCACCACCCCTTGGGCAGGCAATCAGCCCCAGCATTTT
CDR3: CASTTPWAGNQPQHF

V: TRBV27
length: 18
D: TRBD1
size: NA
J: TRBJ1-6
DNA: TGTGCCAGCAGTTCAGGCCGACGACAGGGCTCCTATAATTCACCCCTCCACTTT
CDR3: CASSSGRRQGSYNSPLHF

V: TRBV4-2
length: 14
D: NA
size: NA
J: TRBJ1-3
DNA: TGTGCCAGCAGCCAATGGCTGGCAGGAAACACCATATATTTT
CDR3: CASSQWLAGNTIYF

V: TRBV7-2
length: 15
D: TRBD2
size: NA
J: TRBJ2-7
DNA: TGTGCCAGCAGCTCGGGACTAGCGGGAAGTAGCGAGCAGTACTTC
CDR3: CASSSGLAGSSEQYF

V: TRBV6-5
length: 16
D: NA
size: few
J: TRBJ1-2
DNA: TGTGCCAGCAGTTACTCGAGGCGCAAAAAGGCGTATGGCTACACCTTC
CDR3: CASSYSRRKKAYGYTF

V: TRBV11-3
length: 19
D: TRBD2
size: NA
J: TRBJ2-7
DNA: TGTGCCAGCAGCCCACTCCTAGCGGGGTTCTCTGAGGGGAGCTACGAGCAGTACTTC
CDR3: CASSPLLAGFSEGSYEQYF

V: TRBV15
length: 15
D: NA
size: NA
J: TRBJ2-2
DNA: TGTGCCACCAGCAGAGAAAACAGACAAACCGGGGAGCTGTTTTTT
CDR3: CATSRENRQTGELFF

V: TRBV10-3
length: 17
D: TRBD2
size: once
J: TRBJ2-1
DNA: TGTGCCATCAGTGAGTCGCTAGCGGGAGGGCCAGGCGATGAGCAGTTCTTC
CDR3: CAISESLAGGPGDEQFF

V: TRBV4-1
length: 15
D: TRBD1
size: NA
J: TRBJ1-5
DNA: TGCGCCAGCAGCCAAGTACCGGGACAGAATCAGCCCCAGCATTTT
CDR3: CASSQVPGQNQPQHF

V: TRBV5-1
length: 14
D: NA
size: NA
J: TRBJ2-7
DNA: TGCGCCAGCAGCGGCGGAGTTGCTACCTACGAGCAGTACTTC
CDR3: CASSGGVATYEQYF

V: TRBV6-5
length: 14
D: NA
size: NA
J: TRBJ1-5
DNA: TGTGCCAGCAGTTACGCTAAGGGGGATCAGCCCCAGCATTTT
CDR3: CASSYAKGDQPQHF

V: TRBV4-3
length: 16
D: NA
size: NA
J: TRBJ1-2
DNA: TGCGCCAGCAGCCAAGATCTAGGACATCCACAGCTTGGCTACACCTTC
CDR3: CASSQDLGHPQLGYTF

V: TRBV18
length: 15
D: TRBD2
size: NA
J: TRBJ2-7
DNA: TGTGCCAGCTCACCAAGGGATAGCGGGGAGTACGAGCAGTACTTC
CDR3: CASSPRDSGEYEQYF

V: TRBV11-2
length: 14
D: TRBD1
size: NA
J: TRBJ2-7
DNA: TGTGCCAGCAGCCACAGGGGGCGCAGCTACGAGCAGTACTTC
CDR3: CASSHRGRSYEQYF

V: TRBV2
length: 14
D: TRBD1
size: NA
J: TRBJ1-1
DNA: TGTGCCAGCAGCCAGACAGGGCTAGGAACTGAAGCTTTCTTT
CDR3: CASSQTGLGTEAFF

V: TRBV19
length: 15
D: NA
size: NA
J: TRBJ2-7
DNA: TGTGCCAGTAGAACAGCGGCCCGGGGGATCTACGAGCAGTACTTC
CDR3: CASRTAARGIYEQYF

V: TRBV5-1
length: 16
D: TRBD2
size: NA
J: TRBJ2-1
DNA: TGCGCCAGCAGCTCCCAACTAGCGGGCGGGAGAGATGAGCAGTTCTTC
CDR3: CASSSQLAGGRDEQFF

V: TRBV6-2/TRBV6-3
length: 16
D: NA
size: NA
J: TRBJ1-1
DNA: TGTGCCAGCAGTTACCCTGCCGGACTGACGAACACTGAAGCTTTCTTT
CDR3: CASSYPAGLTNTEAFF